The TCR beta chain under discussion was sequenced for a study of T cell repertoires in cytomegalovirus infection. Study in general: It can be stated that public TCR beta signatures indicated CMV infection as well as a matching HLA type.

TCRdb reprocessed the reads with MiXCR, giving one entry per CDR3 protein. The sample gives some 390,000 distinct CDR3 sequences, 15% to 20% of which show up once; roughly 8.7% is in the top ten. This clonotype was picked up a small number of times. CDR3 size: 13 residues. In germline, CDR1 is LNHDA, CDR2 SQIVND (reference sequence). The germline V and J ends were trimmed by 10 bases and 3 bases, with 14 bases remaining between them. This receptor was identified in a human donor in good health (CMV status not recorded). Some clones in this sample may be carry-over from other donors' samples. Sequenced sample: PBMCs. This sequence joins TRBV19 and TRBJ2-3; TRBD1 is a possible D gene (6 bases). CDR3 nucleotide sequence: TGTGCCACCCAACTCGGACAGACAGATACGCAGTATTTT. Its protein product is CATQLGQTDTQYF.